This TCR beta chain emerged from a study of Ad26.COV2.S vaccination and SARS-CoV-2 variants. Method: immunoSEQ multiplex PCR; TCRdb's copy keeps in-frame clones and lacks some. The sample has 510,000 or so clones, around 85% seen once; the top ten hold around 13%. Specified treatment: some 19 received Ad26.COV2.S at low or high dose, single or two shots; 5 received placebo; per-sample allocation not given. Day 63 after the first injection of vaccine or placebo was the sampling time. The individual, an adult aged 18-55 years, was a donor in Boston. The germline V gene has CDR1 MNHEY and CDR2 SVGEGT. The CDR3 runs to 14 residues. Trimming took off 2 bases at V and 4 bases at J, with 11 bases between the two ends.

The rearrangement uses TRBV6-2 or TRBV6-3 and TRBJ1-2; unclear D gene. Sequencing used peripheral blood, obtained in a trial of Ad26.COV2.S vaccine versus placebo. The clonotype originates from a person between 18 and 60 years old who received the Ad26.COV2.S COVID-19 vaccine or a placebo. CDR3 protein: CASSYRGRSYGYTF. The CDR3, as DNA: TGTGCCAGCAGTTACCGGGGTAGGAGCTATGGCTACACCTTC.